The sequence of this T cell receptor (beta chain) was determined in a study of cytotoxic CD8 clonotypes in ibrutinib-treated CLL. Study summary: Samples averaged roughly 280,000 productive templates and some 91,000 productive rearrangements.

Measured with immunoSEQ multiplex PCR; TCRdb has only the in-frame clones, and not every one. This sample has some 85,000 clones, with around 77% found just once. This material consisted of PBMCs, taken after 24 months of ibrutinib treatment. This sequence originates from a human donor with chronic lymphocytic leukemia.

The CDR3 loop is CASSGNTIYF. CDR3 DNA: TGTGCCAGCAGCGGAAACACCATATATTTT. The gene calls are TRBV28 and TRBJ1-3; D is undetermined. V was trimmed by 6 bases and J by 4 bases, leaving 1 base between them. In germline, CDR1 is MDHEN, CDR2 SYDVKM. The CDR3 consists of 10 residues.